This T cell receptor (beta chain) was sequenced during a study of T cells in Graves' hyperthyroidism and ophthalmopathy. Study-wide points: Blood also held most thyroid clonotypes expanded beyond 0.001.

The source material, RNA transcripts, was used to amplify TCR beta CDR3 regions. RT-PCR in the first round (using the HTBI primer set) targeted the TCR CDR3. TCRdb reprocessed the multiplex PCR reads via MiXCR and lists one record per CDR3 protein. The top ten hold roughly 7.7% of the sample, which has fewer than 350,000 distinct CDR3 sequences, approximately 14% seen once. Comment on this clonotype: Its antigen remains unknown.

Germline values: CDR1 SGHRS, CDR2 YFSETQ. V lost 4 bases and J lost 5; bases outside the gene matches: 4. The CDR3 has 14 residues. Disease duration under 2 months; hyperthyroidism patients were aged 18 to 65. Each diagnosis was grounded in clinical symptoms, serum thyroxine and TRAb, thyroid ultrasound, and orbital computed tomography. PBMCs were derived from 9.5 to 10 ml fresh peripheral blood. This clonotype was obtained from a woman aged 40 to 50 with Graves' hyperthyroidism. Sequenced input: blood. V is TRBV5-1 and J is TRBJ2-2, with 8 bases aligning to TRBD1. This CDR3 reads CASSRTGSTGELFF. The CDR3 DNA follows: TGCGCCAGCAGCCGGACAGGGTCGACCGGGGAGCTGTTTTTT.